This TCR beta chain comes out of a study of Graves' ophthalmopathy and Graves' hyperthyroidism. Study-level background: The authors collected peripheral blood at initial diagnosis, before any treatment.

Germline assignment: CDR1 DFQATT and CDR2 SNEGSKA (reference sequence). This CDR3 contains 16 residues. V gave up 3 bases and J gave up 7 bases; unmatched junction bases: 13. Amplified material comprised TCR beta CDR3 regions derived from RNA transcripts. The workflow started with a first-round RT-PCR run with HTBI primers and then moved on to a second-round multiplex PCR. Each CDR3 protein gets one entry after TCRdb re-called the multiplex PCR reads with MiXCR. This sample has roughly 380,000 distinct CDR3 sequences, with roughly 14% found just once. This clonotype turned up a few times. The rearrangement joins TRBV20-1 to TRBJ2-4; 9 nucleotides line up with TRBD1. Material for sequencing was peripheral blood. This receptor was obtained from a woman aged 18-30 years with stable Graves' hyperthyroidism. The CDR3 reads CSARASTGGNLNIQYF. The CDR3 coding sequence is TGCAGTGCTAGGGCCTCCACAGGGGGCAATTTGAACATTCAGTACTTC.